This is a list of T cell receptor beta chains from one sample in a study of blood T cells in healthy people across ages. TCRdb re-called the 5' RACE reads with MiXCR, one entry per CDR3 protein. The sample holds 650,000 or so distinct CDR3 sequences, around 52% seen once. Sequencing input: blood. The receptors derive from a woman aged 80 or over in good health. The CDR3 runs from the conserved cysteine through the conserved F or W. The order of the fields is clone size, D gene, J gene, V gene, CDR3 protein, CDR3 DNA. The D gene is left open where the match is weak. Clone size is given for some rows only: seen once, a few or many times, or a class if the clone is expanded.

clone size: few; D gene: TRBD1; J gene: TRBJ2-7; V gene: TRBV4-3; CDR3 protein: CASSQVYGTERDEQYF; CDR3 DNA: TGCGCCAGCAGCCAAGTGTACGGGACAGAAAGAGACGAGCAGTACTTC
clone size: .; D gene: TRBD1; J gene: TRBJ2-5; V gene: TRBV18; CDR3 protein: CASSKRTGQETQYF; CDR3 DNA: TGTGCCAGCTCAAAGCGGACAGGCCAAGAGACCCAGTACTTC
clone size: .; D gene: TRBD1; J gene: TRBJ2-1; V gene: TRBV25-1; CDR3 protein: CVSTKRTGRGSPEQFF; CDR3 DNA: TGTGTCAGCACCAAACGGACAGGGCGTGGCTCTCCTGAGCAGTTCTTC
clone size: many; D gene: .; J gene: TRBJ2-1; V gene: TRBV20-1; CDR3 protein: CSARSYNEQFF; CDR3 DNA: TGCAGTGCTAGGAGTTACAATGAGCAGTTCTTC
clone size: .; D gene: .; J gene: TRBJ2-3; V gene: TRBV5-1; CDR3 protein: CASSLAGAPPDTQYF; CDR3 DNA: TGCGCCAGCAGCTTGGCCGGGGCACCCCCAGATACGCAGTATTTT
clone size: .; D gene: TRBD1; J gene: TRBJ2-3; V gene: TRBV29-1; CDR3 protein: CSVAWTGGGGDTQYF; CDR3 DNA: TGCAGCGTGGCCTGGACAGGGGGCGGGGGGGATACGCAGTATTTT
clone size: .; D gene: TRBD2; J gene: TRBJ2-3; V gene: TRBV28; CDR3 protein: CASKIAGDQDTQYF; CDR3 DNA: TGTGCCAGTAAGATAGCGGGAGATCAAGATACGCAGTATTTT
clone size: .; D gene: .; J gene: TRBJ1-2; V gene: TRBV9; CDR3 protein: CASSVGQSQGYTF; CDR3 DNA: TGTGCCAGCAGCGTAGGACAGTCCCAGGGCTACACCTTC
clone size: .; D gene: .; J gene: TRBJ2-3; V gene: TRBV20-1; CDR3 protein: CSALASRLRTDTQYF; CDR3 DNA: TGCAGTGCCCTAGCCTCCCGACTCCGCACAGATACGCAGTATTTT
clone size: .; D gene: .; J gene: TRBJ2-4; V gene: TRBV3-1; CDR3 protein: CASSYGLSKGNIQYF; CDR3 DNA: TGTGCCAGCAGCTACGGACTCTCAAAGGGGAACATTCAGTACTTC
clone size: many; D gene: .; J gene: TRBJ2-5; V gene: TRBV20-1; CDR3 protein: CSADLSLGKETQYF; CDR3 DNA: TGCAGTGCTGACCTGAGTCTGGGGAAGGAGACCCAGTACTTC
clone size: .; D gene: TRBD2; J gene: TRBJ2-7; V gene: TRBV4-2; CDR3 protein: CASSQPGGAYEQYF; CDR3 DNA: TGTGCCAGCAGCCAACCGGGGGGAGCCTACGAGCAGTACTTC
clone size: many; D gene: .; J gene: TRBJ2-1; V gene: TRBV6-6; CDR3 protein: CASSPGLSLYNEQFF; CDR3 DNA: TGTGCCAGCAGTCCTGGACTCTCCCTCTACAATGAGCAGTTCTTC
clone size: .; D gene: .; J gene: TRBJ1-2; V gene: TRBV6-6; CDR3 protein: CASSYSGGGYTF; CDR3 DNA: TGTGCCAGCAGTTACTCAGGGGGAGGCTACACCTTC
clone size: .; D gene: .; J gene: TRBJ2-5; V gene: TRBV7-8; CDR3 protein: CASSSKEETQYF; CDR3 DNA: TGTGCCAGCAGCTCGAAGGAAGAGACCCAGTACTTC
clone size: few; D gene: .; J gene: TRBJ1-2; V gene: TRBV19; CDR3 protein: CASSISQGVDTF; CDR3 DNA: TGTGCCAGTAGTATTTCACAGGGCGTCGACACCTTC
clone size: many; D gene: .; J gene: TRBJ2-5; V gene: TRBV7-2; CDR3 protein: CASNRFSGELETQYF; CDR3 DNA: TGTGCCAGCAACCGGTTTTCGGGGGAGCTAGAGACCCAGTACTTC
clone size: many; D gene: TRBD2; J gene: TRBJ2-7; V gene: TRBV20-1; CDR3 protein: CSARASGPTYEQYF; CDR3 DNA: TGCAGTGCTAGGGCTAGCGGGCCTACCTACGAGCAGTACTTC
clone size: many; D gene: .; J gene: TRBJ2-1; V gene: TRBV7-9; CDR3 protein: CASSPAGILINEQFF; CDR3 DNA: TGTGCCAGCAGTCCAGCCGGGATTCTCATCAATGAGCAGTTCTTC
clone size: .; D gene: TRBD1; J gene: TRBJ1-5; V gene: TRBV12-3/TRBV12-4; CDR3 protein: CASSLHRGPHQPQHF; CDR3 DNA: TGTGCCAGCAGTCTCCACAGGGGACCCCATCAGCCCCAGCATTTT
clone size: many; D gene: TRBD2; J gene: TRBJ2-7; V gene: TRBV11-2; CDR3 protein: CASSLGRGGSGYEQYF; CDR3 DNA: TGTGCCAGCAGCTTAGGGAGAGGCGGGAGTGGCTACGAGCAGTACTTC
clone size: .; D gene: .; J gene: TRBJ2-1; V gene: TRBV14; CDR3 protein: CASSQEVGFGTYNEQFF; CDR3 DNA: TGTGCCAGCAGCCAAGAAGTAGGGTTTGGGACCTACAATGAGCAGTTCTTC
clone size: few; D gene: TRBD2; J gene: TRBJ2-1; V gene: TRBV20-1; CDR3 protein: CSATLAGLCNEQFF; CDR3 DNA: TGCAGTGCTACACTAGCGGGGCTCTGCAATGAGCAGTTCTTC
clone size: .; D gene: TRBD1; J gene: TRBJ2-1; V gene: TRBV9; CDR3 protein: CASSITGQGEKFF; CDR3 DNA: TGTGCCAGCAGCATCACCGGACAGGGGGAAAAGTTCTTC
clone size: many; D gene: TRBD2; J gene: TRBJ2-7; V gene: TRBV30; CDR3 protein: CAWSAGLGTREQYF; CDR3 DNA: TGTGCCTGGAGTGCAGGACTAGGAACGCGCGAGCAGTACTTC
clone size: .; D gene: .; J gene: TRBJ1-1; V gene: TRBV7-2; CDR3 protein: CASSYSKNTEAFF; CDR3 DNA: TGTGCCAGCAGCTACTCGAAGAACACTGAAGCTTTCTTT
clone size: .; D gene: .; J gene: TRBJ2-5; V gene: TRBV7-8; CDR3 protein: CASSLPPRNQGETQYF; CDR3 DNA: TGTGCCAGCAGCTTACCGCCCCGAAACCAGGGAGAGACCCAGTACTTC
clone size: .; D gene: .; J gene: TRBJ2-3; V gene: TRBV29-1; CDR3 protein: CSVDRVRADTQYF; CDR3 DNA: TGCAGCGTTGACCGGGTTAGGGCAGATACGCAGTATTTT
clone size: .; D gene: TRBD1; J gene: TRBJ1-5; V gene: TRBV5-1; CDR3 protein: CASSSGTGGRQPQHF; CDR3 DNA: TGCGCCAGCAGCTCCGGGACAGGGGGCCGTCAGCCCCAGCATTTT
clone size: .; D gene: TRBD2; J gene: TRBJ2-5; V gene: TRBV5-1; CDR3 protein: CATRSTSGQETQYF; CDR3 DNA: TGCGCCACCCGATCGACTAGCGGACAAGAGACCCAGTACTTC
clone size: many; D gene: .; J gene: TRBJ2-3; V gene: TRBV5-1; CDR3 protein: CASSLGGEDTQYF; CDR3 DNA: TGCGCCAGCAGCTTGGGGGGAGAAGATACGCAGTATTTT
clone size: .; D gene: TRBD2; J gene: TRBJ2-7; V gene: TRBV3-1; CDR3 protein: CASSQGATSSYGQYF; CDR3 DNA: TGTGCCAGCAGCCAAGGGGCGACTAGCTCCTACGGGCAGTACTTC
clone size: .; D gene: .; J gene: TRBJ2-2; V gene: TRBV9; CDR3 protein: CASSVEEGRFGELFF; CDR3 DNA: TGTGCCAGCAGCGTAGAGGAGGGACGCTTCGGGGAGCTGTTTTTT
clone size: once; D gene: .; J gene: TRBJ1-6; V gene: TRBV6-5; CDR3 protein: CASRRQMEDSPLHF; CDR3 DNA: TGTGCCAGCAGGCGCCAGATGGAGGATTCACCCCTCCACTTT
clone size: .; D gene: .; J gene: TRBJ2-7; V gene: TRBV4-1; CDR3 protein: CASSQEGSPNYEQYF; CDR3 DNA: TGCGCCAGCAGCCAAGAAGGCTCGCCCAACTACGAGCAGTACTTC